The clone carrying this T cell receptor beta chain has a handful of counts. What it binds is not known. Trimming took off 6 bases at V and 2 bases at J, with 14 bases between the two ends. There are 15 residues in the CDR3. Germline V lookup: CDR1 LNHDA, CDR2 SQIVND (reference sequence). TCRdb itself ran the PCR reads through MiXCR, one entry per CDR3 protein. The sample consists of roughly 300,000 distinct CDR3 sequences, roughly a quarter of them appearing once. This specimen comes from a study of molecular identifiers for immune sequencing clone quantification. Naive CD8 T cells were picked out by sorting for CD8+CD4-CCR7+CD45RA+. Regarding the study as a whole: Clone sizes could be underestimated for highly expanded clones when identical TCR molecules share a barcode.

The sequence was obtained from a human donor in good health. Some libraries in this study had Jurkat cell RNA spiked in. The sample was naive CD8+ T cells from blood, with Jurkat cell RNA spiked in. Subset denoted: FACS-sorted CD8+CD4-CCR7+CD45RA+ naive T cells. The rearrangement links TRBV19 to TRBJ2-1, with D possibly TRBD2 on 6 matching bases. The CDR3 coding sequence is TGTGCCAGTAGGCTAGCCGGGACTCCCTACAATGAGCAGTTCTTC. Protein sequence: CASRLAGTPYNEQFF.